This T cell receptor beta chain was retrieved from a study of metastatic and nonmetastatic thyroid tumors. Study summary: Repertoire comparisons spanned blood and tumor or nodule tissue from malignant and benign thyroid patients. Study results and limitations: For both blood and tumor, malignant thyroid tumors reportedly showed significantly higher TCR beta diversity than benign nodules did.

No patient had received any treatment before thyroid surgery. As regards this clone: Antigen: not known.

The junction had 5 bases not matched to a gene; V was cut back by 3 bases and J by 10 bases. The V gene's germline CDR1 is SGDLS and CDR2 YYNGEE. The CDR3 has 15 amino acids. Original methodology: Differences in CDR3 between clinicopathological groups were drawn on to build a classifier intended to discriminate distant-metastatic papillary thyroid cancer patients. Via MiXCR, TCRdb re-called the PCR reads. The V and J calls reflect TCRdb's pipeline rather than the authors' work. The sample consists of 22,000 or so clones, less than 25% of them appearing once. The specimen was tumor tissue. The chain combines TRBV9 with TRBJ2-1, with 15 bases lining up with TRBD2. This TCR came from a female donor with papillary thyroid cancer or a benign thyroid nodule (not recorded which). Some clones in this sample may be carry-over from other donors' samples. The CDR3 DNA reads TGTGCCAGCAGCGGGTTGGGACTAGCGGGAGGAGAGCAGTTCTTC. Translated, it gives CASSGLGLAGGEQFF.